This T cell receptor beta chain was sequenced in a study of neoadjuvant anti-PD-1 for oral cavity cancer. The CDR3 sequence is 18 residues long. The V gene's germline CDR1 is SGDLS and CDR2 YYNGEE. Unmatched junction bases numbered 10, after V lost 0 bases and J lost 2 bases. Blood libraries mostly used 450 to 550 ng genomic DNA, six replicates each. Profiled with immunoSEQ multiplex PCR; TCRdb holds only in-frame clones, not every one. This repertoire shows roughly 67,000 clones, around four fifths found once; its top ten account for 3% to 4%. Worth noting for this clone: As yet, its antigen is unknown.

Points from the study as a whole: Pretreatment Treg/Th17 ratio correlated inversely with post-treatment tumor clonality.

The V and J genes are TRBV9 and TRBJ1-2; 10 nucleotides agree with TRBD1. This TCR came from a person between 40 and 85 years old with oral cavity squamous cell carcinoma. This sample comprised PBMCs, obtained before nivolumab (anti-PD-1) treatment. CDR3 sequence: CASSVATRGQGLNYGYTF. CDR3 DNA: TGTGCCAGCAGCGTAGCTACTAGGGGACAGGGGTTGAACTATGGCTACACCTTC.